These 15 T cell receptor beta chains were all obtained from the same sample, sequenced in a study of cytomegalovirus exposure and HLA in healthy donors. A multiplex PCR was run with 60 Vbeta primers and 13 Jbeta primers. TCRdb's copy holds only in-frame clones and misses some; the assay was immunoSEQ multiplex PCR. The sample includes 90,000 to 100,000 clones, approximately 80% of them seen just once. The sample taken for sequencing was PBMCs. All receptors come from a middle-aged woman in good health and CMV-seronegative.

The rearrangement uses TRBV5-1 and TRBJ1-1; 8 bases are shared with TRBD1. Germline CDR1 and CDR2: SGHRS and YFSETQ. The V segment lost 0 bases and the J segment 6 bases; nucleotides outside the gene matches: 13. This CDR3 is built from 17 residues. CDR3 in DNA: TGCGCCAGCAGCTTGGACAGGGGGTTTCTTATTCGTTCTGAAGCTTTCTTT. This codes for CASSLDRGFLIRSEAFF.

The CDR3 loop reads CASSLGLFVGDSYRYTF. The CDR3 DNA reads as TGTGCCAGCAGCTTAGGCCTATTCGTAGGGGATAGTTATCGCTACACCTTC. This chain connects TRBV13 to TRBJ1-2; TRBD1 might be the D (5 bases). The CDR3 consists of 17 residues. Germline CDR1 reads PRHDT; CDR2 reads FYEKMQ (reference sequence). Trimming stripped 0 bases from V and 9 bases from J, with 23 bases between.

V is TRBV25-1 and J is TRBJ1-1, with a tentative D call TRBD1 (6 bases). This CDR3 is 13 amino acids long. Germline V gene lookup returns CDR1 MGHDK and CDR2 SYGVNS. The V and J ends lost 4 bases and 4 bases respectively, with 10 bases between them. The CDR3 DNA sequence: TGTGCCAGCAGTGTACAGGGATTCACTGAAGCTTTCTTT. It yields the protein CASSVQGFTEAFF.

A few counts support this clone. The rearrangement joins TRBV27 to TRBJ1-2; TRBD1 matches 7 bases. In germline, CDR1 is MNHEY, CDR2 SMNVEV (reference sequence). The V segment lost 5 bases and the J segment 6 bases; nucleotides outside the gene matches: 15. This CDR3 has 16 residues. The CDR3 here is CASSPAGGRRVDGYTF. DNA for the CDR3: TGTGCCAGCAGTCCGGCAGGGGGAAGGAGGGTCGATGGCTACACCTTC.

The chain has TRBV7-2 and TRBJ1-6; a weak D match, TRBD1 (5 bases). The germline gives CDR1 SGHTA, CDR2 FQGNSA. V lost 0 bases, J lost 9 bases, and 12 bases lay in between. The length of the CDR3 is 15 residues. Written as DNA, the CDR3 is TGTGCCAGCAGCTTAGCCGGGGGTGATACTTCACCCCTCCACTTT. As protein: CASSLAGGDTSPLHF.

The CDR3 nucleotides are TGTGCCAGCAGCTCCCGGGACAGTTACGAGCAGTTCTTC. This codes for CASSSRDSYEQFF. This chain connects TRBV7-9 to TRBJ2-1, with 7 bases identical to TRBD1. The CDR3 is 13 residues long. V lost 4 bases, J lost 10 bases, and 7 bases stayed unmatched. Germline V gene sequence: CDR1 SEHNR, CDR2 FQNEAQ (reference sequence). The full variable domain, in which reference TRBV7-9 and TRBJ2-1 provide the parts outside the CDR3, is DTGVSQNPRHKITKRGQNVTFRCDPISEHNRLYWYRQTLGQGPEFLTYFQNEAQLEKSRLLSDRFSAERPKGSFSTLEIQRTEQGDSAMYLCASSSRDSYEQFFGPGTRLTVL.

The chain uses TRBV11-2 and TRBJ1-3; 7 nucleotides line up with TRBD1. CDR1 is SGHAT, CDR2 FQNNGV, per germline. V gave up 2 bases and J gave up 6 bases; unmatched junction bases: 10. This CDR3 has 16 residues. This chain's CDR3 is CASSLSGAQGENTIYF. Here the CDR3 DNA reads TGTGCCAGCAGCTTAAGTGGGGCTCAGGGGGAAAACACCATATATTTT. Filled out from reference TRBV11-2 and TRBJ1-3, the complete variable domain reads EAGVAQSPRYKIIEKRQSVAFWCNPISGHATLYWYQQILGQGPKLLIQFQNNGVVDDSQLPKDRFSAERLKGVDSTLKIQPAKLEDSAVYLCASSLSGAQGENTIYFGEGSWLTVV.

The chain has TRBV6-5 and TRBJ1-1; 11 bases are a match to TRBD1. This CDR3 contains 15 residues. After removal of 2 bases from V and 5 bases from J, the junction contained 4 bases not matched to a gene. CDR1 MNHEY and CDR2 SVGAGI come from the germline V gene. This CDR3 is CASSYTGTGGTEAFF. In nucleotides, the CDR3 is TGTGCCAGCAGTTACACCGGGACAGGGGGAACTGAAGCTTTCTTT.

The chain carries TRBV4-3 and TRBJ2-3, with 8 bases matching TRBD2. The CDR3 runs to 15 residues. Germline V CDR1 and CDR2: LGHNA, YSLEER. Trimming at V came to 5 bases and at J to 5 bases, leaving 9 bases not matched to a gene. CDR3 nucleotides: TGCGCCAGCAGCGGGCGGGGGAGCGGGGGAGATACGCAGTATTTT. Residues: CASSGRGSGGDTQYF.

This sequence joins TRBV2 and TRBJ2-7, with 8 bases that match TRBD1. After removal of 6 bases from V and 6 bases from J, the junction contained 13 bases not matched to a gene. The CDR3 loop spans 15 amino acids. Germline CDR1 and CDR2: SNHLY and FYNNEI. The CDR3 sequence: CASRFRQGIGSEQYF. The CDR3 DNA reads TGTGCCAGCAGGTTTCGACAGGGGATAGGTAGCGAGCAGTACTTC.

This clone was recorded a few times. The chain employs TRBV7-8 and TRBJ1-5; the match to TRBD1 covers 7 bases. V was clipped by 2 bases and J by 7 bases; unmatched bases: 8. This CDR3 is 15 amino acids long. Germline V gene data show CDR1 as SGHVS and CDR2 as FQNEAQ. CDR3 in DNA: TGTGCCAGCAGCTTATTAGGACAGGCTGGACAGCCCCAGCATTTT. Protein product: CASSLLGQAGQPQHF.

There are a few counts of this clone. This chain joins TRBV2 and TRBJ2-1; the D gene is possibly TRBD1 (6 bases). Germline V gene lookup returns CDR1 SNHLY and CDR2 FYNNEI. The V and J ends lost 0 bases and 8 bases respectively, with 14 bases between them. CDR3 length: 15 residues. CDR3 DNA sequence: TGTGCCAGCAGTGAAGCCCCAGGGGTATTTTATGAGCAGTTCTTC. Its protein is CASSEAPGVFYEQFF.

This clone was detected a few times. The chain joins TRBV4-3 to TRBJ1-3; D possibly corresponds to TRBD1 (6 bases). CDR3 size: 18 residues. V was clipped by 0 bases and J by 0 bases, with 15 bases between them. CDR1 is LGHNA and CDR2 is YSLEER in the germline V gene. This chain's CDR3 is CASSQDLGGPFSGNTIYF. The CDR3, as DNA: TGCGCCAGCAGCCAAGATTTGGGGGGGCCCTTCTCTGGAAACACCATATATTTT.

The V gene is TRBV4-2, the J gene TRBJ1-2; 7 nucleotides match TRBD1. Trimming took 0 bases from V and 7 from J; bases not matched to a gene: 11. CDR1 and CDR2 from the germline V gene are LGHNA and YNFKEQ. The CDR3 length is 16 residues. Here the CDR3 DNA reads TGTGCCAGCAGCCAAGATTTACAGGGGCGTGAGCGTGGCTACACCTTC. This encodes CASSQDLQGRERGYTF.

The table lists this clone with a few counts. This chain uses TRBV7-8 with TRBJ2-1, with D tentatively TRBD1 (5 bases). CDR1 is SGHVS and CDR2 is FQNEAQ in the germline V gene. Trimming shortened V by 2 bases and J by 2 bases, and 10 bases separated the two germline ends. The CDR3 has 15 residues. The CDR3 nucleotides are TGTGCCAGCAGCTTAACCGTGGGGCCCTACAATGAGCAGTTCTTC. Translation gives CASSLTVGPYNEQFF.